Shown below are 4 T cell receptor beta chains from a single sample sequenced in a study of blood T cell repertoires in COVID-19. Repertoires were generated with immunoSEQ multiplex PCR, while TCRdb's copy carries only in-frame clones and drops some. Of around 20,000 clones detected, 91% appear once; the ten largest clones hold 4% to 5%. The specimen sequenced was peripheral blood. The receptor source for this set is a human donor in a cohort sampled during active COVID-19.

The chain links TRBV2 to TRBJ2-7, with TRBD1 identical over 8 bases. CDR3 length: 14 amino acids. Germline assignment: CDR1 SNHLY and CDR2 FYNNEI. Trimming removed 5 bases from V and 0 bases from J; junction bases left unmatched: 3. Written as DNA, the CDR3 is TGTGCCAGCAGTCACAGGGGGAGCTCCTACGAGCAGTACTTC. It encodes CASSHRGSSYEQYF.

In this sample, this clone turned up once. V is TRBV2 and J is TRBJ2-1; TRBD1 matches 12 bases. The length of the CDR3 is 13 residues. V was pared by 6 bases and J by 13 bases, with 7 bases of the junction left unmatched. The germline V gene encodes CDR1 SNHLY and CDR2 FYNNEI. The CDR3 region has the DNA TGTGCCAGCAGCGGGACAGGGGGCGTCAACCAGTTCTTC. Amino acids: CASSGTGGVNQFF.

The chain employs TRBV14 and TRBJ1-1; 8 nucleotides agree with TRBD1. CDR1 SGHDN and CDR2 FVKESK come from the germline V gene. This CDR3 contains 12 residues. V gave up 4 bases and J gave up 8 bases; unmatched junction bases: 3. The CDR3 loop reads CASSLWTGEAFF. Written as DNA, the CDR3 is TGTGCCAGCAGCCTATGGACAGGGGAAGCTTTCTTT.

The rearrangement joins TRBV5-6 to TRBJ2-5; D might be TRBD2 (7 bases). The CDR3 has 16 residues. Germline assignment: CDR1 SGHDT and CDR2 YYEEEE. V shed 4 bases and J shed 4 bases, with 20 bases lying between them. The CDR3 here is CASSPLGGPARETQYF. The CDR3 DNA follows: TGTGCCAGCAGCCCCCTGGGGGGGCCCGCACGAGAGACCCAGTACTTC. The full variable domain, its missing parts supplied by reference TRBV5-6 and TRBJ2-5, is DAGVTQSPTHLIKTRGQQVTLRCSPKSGHDTVSWYQQALGQGPQFIFQYYEEEERQRGNFPDRFSGHQFPNYSSELNVNALLLGDSALYLCASSPLGGPARETQYFGPGTRLLVL.